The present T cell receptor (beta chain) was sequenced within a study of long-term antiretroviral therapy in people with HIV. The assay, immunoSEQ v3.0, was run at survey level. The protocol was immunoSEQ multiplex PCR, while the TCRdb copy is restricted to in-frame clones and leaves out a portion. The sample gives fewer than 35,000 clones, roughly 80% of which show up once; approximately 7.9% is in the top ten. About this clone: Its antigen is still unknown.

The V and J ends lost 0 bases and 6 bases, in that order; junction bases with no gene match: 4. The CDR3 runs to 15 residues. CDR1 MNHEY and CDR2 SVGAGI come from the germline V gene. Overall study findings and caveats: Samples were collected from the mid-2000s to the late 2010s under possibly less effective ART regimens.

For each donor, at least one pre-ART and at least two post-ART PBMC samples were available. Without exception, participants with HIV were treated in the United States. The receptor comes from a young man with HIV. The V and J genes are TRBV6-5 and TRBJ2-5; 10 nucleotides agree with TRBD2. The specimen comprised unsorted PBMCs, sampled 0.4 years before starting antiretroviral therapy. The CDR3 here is CASSYSSGGLQTQYF. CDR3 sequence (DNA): TGTGCCAGCAGTTACTCTAGCGGGGGGTTGCAGACCCAGTACTTC.